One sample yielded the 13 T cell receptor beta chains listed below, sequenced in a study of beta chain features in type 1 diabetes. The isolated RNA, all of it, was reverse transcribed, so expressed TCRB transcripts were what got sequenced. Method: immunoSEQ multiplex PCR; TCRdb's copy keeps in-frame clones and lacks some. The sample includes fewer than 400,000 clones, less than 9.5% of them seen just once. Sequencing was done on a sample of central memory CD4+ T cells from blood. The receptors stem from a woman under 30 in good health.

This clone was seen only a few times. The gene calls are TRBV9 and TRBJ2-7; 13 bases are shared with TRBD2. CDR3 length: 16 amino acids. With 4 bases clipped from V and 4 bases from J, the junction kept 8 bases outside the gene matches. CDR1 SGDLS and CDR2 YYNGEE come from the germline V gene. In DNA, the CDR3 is TGTGCCAGCAGCCTAGGCGGACTAGCGGGAGCATACGAGCAGTACTTC. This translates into CASSLGGLAGAYEQYF.

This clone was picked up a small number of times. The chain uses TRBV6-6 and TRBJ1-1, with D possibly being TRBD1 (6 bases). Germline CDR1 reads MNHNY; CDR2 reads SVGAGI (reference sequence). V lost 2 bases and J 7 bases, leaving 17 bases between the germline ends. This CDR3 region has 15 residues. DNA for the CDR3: TGTGCCAGCAGTTACGTCCGGGCGGCGGACAGTGAAGCTTTCTTT. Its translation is CASSYVRAADSEAFF.

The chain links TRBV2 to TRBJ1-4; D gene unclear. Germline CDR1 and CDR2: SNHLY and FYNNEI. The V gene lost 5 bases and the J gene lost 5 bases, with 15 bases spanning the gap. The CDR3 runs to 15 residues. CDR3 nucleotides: TGTGCCAGCAGTTTAAACAGCCTGAGGAATGAAAAACTGTTTTTT. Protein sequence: CASSLNSLRNEKLFF.

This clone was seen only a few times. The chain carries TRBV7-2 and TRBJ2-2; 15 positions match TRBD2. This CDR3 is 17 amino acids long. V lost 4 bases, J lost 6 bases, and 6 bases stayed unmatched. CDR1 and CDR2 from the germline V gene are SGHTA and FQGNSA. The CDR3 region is CASSSRTSGRAAGELFF. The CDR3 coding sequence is TGTGCCAGCAGCTCGAGGACTAGCGGGAGGGCTGCCGGGGAGCTGTTTTTT.

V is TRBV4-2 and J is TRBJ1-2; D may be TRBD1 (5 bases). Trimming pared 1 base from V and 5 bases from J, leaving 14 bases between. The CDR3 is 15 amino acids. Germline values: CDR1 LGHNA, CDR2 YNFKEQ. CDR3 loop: CASSQGTGPLYGYTF. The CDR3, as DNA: TGTGCCAGCAGCCAAGGCACGGGACCCTTGTATGGCTACACCTTC.

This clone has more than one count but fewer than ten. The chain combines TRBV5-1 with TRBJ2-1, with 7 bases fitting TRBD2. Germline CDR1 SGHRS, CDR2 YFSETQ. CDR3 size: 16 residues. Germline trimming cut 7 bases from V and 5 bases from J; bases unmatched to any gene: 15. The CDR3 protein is CASAGRPGLLHNEQFF. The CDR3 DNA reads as TGCGCCAGCGCGGGGAGACCGGGACTATTACACAATGAGCAGTTCTTC.

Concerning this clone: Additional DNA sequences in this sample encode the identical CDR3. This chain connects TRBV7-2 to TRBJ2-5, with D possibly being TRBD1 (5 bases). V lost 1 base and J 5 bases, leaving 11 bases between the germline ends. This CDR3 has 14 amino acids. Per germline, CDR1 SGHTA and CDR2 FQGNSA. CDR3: CASSLGSRVETQYF. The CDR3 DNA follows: TGTGCCAGCAGCTTAGGGTCCAGGGTGGAGACCCAGTACTTC.

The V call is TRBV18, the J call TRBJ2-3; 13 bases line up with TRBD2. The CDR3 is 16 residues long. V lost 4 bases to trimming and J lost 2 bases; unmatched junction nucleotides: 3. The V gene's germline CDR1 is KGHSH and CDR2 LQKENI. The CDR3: CASSRGTSGTTDTQYF. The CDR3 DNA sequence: TGTGCCAGCTCACGCGGGACTAGCGGGACCACAGATACGCAGTATTTT.

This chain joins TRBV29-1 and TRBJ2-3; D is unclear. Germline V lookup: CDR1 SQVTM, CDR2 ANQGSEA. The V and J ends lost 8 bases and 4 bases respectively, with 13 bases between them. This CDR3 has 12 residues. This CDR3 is CSSCYGSDTQYF. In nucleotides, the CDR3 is TGCAGCTCTTGCTATGGCTCAGATACGCAGTATTTT.

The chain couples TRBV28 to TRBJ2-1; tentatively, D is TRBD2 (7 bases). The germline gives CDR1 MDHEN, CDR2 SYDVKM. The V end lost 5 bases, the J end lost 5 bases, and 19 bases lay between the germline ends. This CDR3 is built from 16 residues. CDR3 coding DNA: TGTGCCAGCAGTCCCCGAAGGGGGGGGAGACACAATGAGCAGTTCTTC. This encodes CASSPRRGGRHNEQFF. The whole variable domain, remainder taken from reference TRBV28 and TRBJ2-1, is DVKVTQSSRYLVKRTGEKVFLECVQDMDHENMFWYRQDPGLGLRLIYFSYDVKMKEKGDIPEGYSVSREKKERFSLILESASTNQTSMYLCASSPRRGGRHNEQFFGPGTRLTVL.

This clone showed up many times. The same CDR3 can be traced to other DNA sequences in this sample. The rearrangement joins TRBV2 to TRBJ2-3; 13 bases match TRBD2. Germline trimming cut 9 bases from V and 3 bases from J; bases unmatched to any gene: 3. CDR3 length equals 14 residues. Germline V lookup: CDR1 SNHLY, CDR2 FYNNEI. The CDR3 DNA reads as TGTGCCAGTGGACTAGCGGGAGTTACAGATACGCAGTATTTT. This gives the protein CASGLAGVTDTQYF.

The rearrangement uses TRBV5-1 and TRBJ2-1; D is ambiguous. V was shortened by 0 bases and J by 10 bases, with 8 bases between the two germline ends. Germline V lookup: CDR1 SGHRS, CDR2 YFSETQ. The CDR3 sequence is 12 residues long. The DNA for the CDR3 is TGCGCCAGCAGCTTGGCCGGCGGAGAGCAGTTCTTC. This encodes CASSLAGGEQFF. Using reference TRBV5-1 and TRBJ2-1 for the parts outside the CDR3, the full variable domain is KAGVTQTPRYLIKTRGQQVTLSCSPISGHRSVSWYQQTPGQGLQFLFEYFSETQRNKGNFPGRFSGRQFSNSRSEMNVSTLELGDSALYLCASSLAGGEQFFGPGTRLTVL.

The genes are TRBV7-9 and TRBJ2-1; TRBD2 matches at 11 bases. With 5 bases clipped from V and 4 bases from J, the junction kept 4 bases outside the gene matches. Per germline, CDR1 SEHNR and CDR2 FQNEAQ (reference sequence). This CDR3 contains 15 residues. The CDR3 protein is CASSLTSGAYNEQFF. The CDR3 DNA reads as TGTGCCAGCAGCCTGACTAGCGGGGCTTACAATGAGCAGTTCTTC.